Following are 27 T cell receptor beta chains from one sample sequenced in a study of shared clonotypes between healthy human individuals. Data came from immunoSEQ multiplex PCR; TCRdb stores just in-frame clones and leaves some out. The profile shows about 1.1 million clones, approximately 80% of them singletons. Sequenced sample: memory CD4+ T cells from PBMCs. Subset: CD45RA-negative fraction. These receptors were taken from a man between 18 and 29 years old in good health. Some clones in this sample may be carry-over from other donors' samples.

In DNA, the CDR3 is TGTGCCAGCAGCCTGGGACAGGGGGTCTACAATGAGCAGTTCTTC. Its protein is CASSLGQGVYNEQFF. The genes are TRBV7-6 and TRBJ2-1; 11 positions agree with TRBD1. CDR3 size: 15 residues. The junction had 3 bases not matched to a gene; V was cut back by 5 bases and J by 3 bases. In germline, CDR1 is SGHVS, CDR2 FNYEAQ.

The chain combines TRBV27 with TRBJ2-7, with D perhaps matching TRBD1 (6 bases). Per germline, CDR1 MNHEY and CDR2 SMNVEV (reference sequence). The CDR3 is 17 residues long. Trimming cost V 1 base and J 3 bases, with 19 bases left between them. CDR3 protein: CASSLFGQPQINYEQYF. The CDR3 region has the DNA TGTGCCAGCAGTTTATTCGGACAGCCCCAAATCAACTACGAGCAGTACTTC.

The rearrangement uses TRBV2 and TRBJ2-7; 8 positions agree with TRBD1. This CDR3 is 13 amino acids long. Germline CDR1 is SNHLY and CDR2 is FYNNEI. J was trimmed by 3 bases and V by 5 bases; bases with no gene match: 3. The CDR3 region is CASSFGQGYEQYF. As DNA, the CDR3 is TGTGCCAGCAGTTTCGGACAGGGCTACGAGCAGTACTTC.

This clone was seen a handful of times. This chain uses TRBV9 with TRBJ2-3; the match to TRBD1 covers 8 bases. Germline CDR1 SGDLS, CDR2 YYNGEE. CDR3 size: 13 residues. V shed 1 base and J 6 bases; nucleotides not matched to a gene: 1. The CDR3 region is CASSVRTGDTQYF. DNA of the CDR3: TGTGCCAGCAGCGTACGGACAGGGGATACGCAGTATTTT.

V usage is TRBV2 and J usage is TRBJ1-5, with a tentative D call TRBD1 (6 bases). Germline CDR1 is SNHLY and CDR2 is FYNNEI. The CDR3 totals 16 residues. Trimming shortened V by 8 bases and J by 4 bases, and 21 bases separated the two germline ends. The CDR3 reads CASGWGGGHRNQPQHF. CDR3 bases: TGTGCCAGCGGTTGGGGCGGGGGCCACAGGAATCAGCCCCAGCATTTT.

The CDR3 bases are TGTGCCAGCAGCCTAGGCATGGCTAGCGGAGAGACCCAGTACTTC. Amino acids: CASSLGMASGETQYF. This chain joins TRBV11-2 and TRBJ2-5; 7 bases agree with TRBD2. This CDR3 comprises 15 residues. Germline loops: CDR1 SGHAT, CDR2 FQNNGV. V trimming: 5 bases; J trimming: 4 bases; junction bases outside the gene matches: 10.

This clone was seen only a few times. CDR3 in DNA: TGCGCCAGCAGCTTGGAGGAGGGCTGGACTGAAGCTTTCTTT. This gives the protein CASSLEEGWTEAFF. The chain joins TRBV5-1 to TRBJ1-1; no definite D call. This CDR3 region has 14 residues. CDR1 is SGHRS and CDR2 is YFSETQ in the germline V gene. V lost 0 bases and J lost 5, with 11 bases in between.

This sequence joins TRBV30 and TRBJ1-4; D is ambiguous. The CDR3 has 9 residues. Trimming cost V 5 bases and J 16 bases, with 11 bases left between them. Germline lookup yields CDR1 GTSNPN and CDR2 SVGIG (reference sequence). The CDR3, as DNA: TGTGCCTGGCACTGTTTACCGTTTTTT. It codes for CAWHCLPFF.

Of note for this clone: A much larger clone differs from this one at a single base, so this may be a read error. The same CDR3 is also encoded by other DNA sequences in this sample. This sequence joins TRBV5-1 and TRBJ2-2, with 11 bases aligning to TRBD2. The V gene end was trimmed by 0 bases and the J gene end by 4 bases; junction bases not matched to a gene: 2. The V gene's germline CDR1 is SGHRS and CDR2 YFSETQ. The CDR3 is 16 residues long. The CDR3 nucleotides read TGCGCCAGCAGCTTGGCCGGGACTAGCGGCACCGGGGAGCTGTTTTTT. This sequence encodes CASSLAGTSGTGELFF.

V is TRBV7-2 and J is TRBJ2-5, with D possibly matching TRBD2 (7 bases). V shed 4 bases and J shed 4 bases, with 16 bases lying between them. The CDR3 consists of 15 residues. Germline assignment: CDR1 SGHTA and CDR2 FQGNSA. This CDR3 reads CASSWRGGEGETQYF. The CDR3 DNA is TGTGCCAGCAGCTGGAGGGGGGGAGAGGGAGAGACCCAGTACTTC.

The V call is TRBV7-8, the J call TRBJ2-1, with D unclear. The CDR3 is 12 residues long. V lost 1 base to trimming and J lost 6 bases, with 4 bases between them. CDR1 is SGHVS and CDR2 is FQNEAQ in the germline V gene. The CDR3, as DNA: TGTGCCAGCAGCTTAGTCCTCAATGAGCAGTTCTTC. It is translated as CASSLVLNEQFF.

The chain uses TRBV2 and TRBJ1-1; D remains ambiguous. The CDR3 has 13 amino acids. The germline CDR1 and CDR2 sequences are SNHLY and FYNNEI. V lost 3 bases to trimming and J lost 5 bases, with 10 bases between them. Here the CDR3 DNA reads TGTGCCAGCAGTGATGAGGGAGGTACTGAAGCTTTCTTT. Protein: CASSDEGGTEAFF.

This clone has just a few counts. This sequence joins TRBV5-3 and TRBJ2-1, with TRBD2 matching 7 bases. TRBV5-3 is noted as an ORF with a role that remains uncertain. V lost 1 base, J lost 2 bases, and 0 bases stayed unmatched. This CDR3 has 14 amino acids. Here the CDR3 reads CARSLTSAYNEQFF. The DNA for the CDR3 is TGTGCCAGAAGCTTGACTAGCGCCTACAATGAGCAGTTCTTC.

V gene TRBV7-9 combines with J gene TRBJ2-7; D might be TRBD1 (6 bases). This CDR3 comprises 14 residues. Trimming took off 5 bases at V and 0 bases at J, with 11 bases between the two ends. CDR1 and CDR2 (germline): SEHNR, FQNEAQ (reference sequence). The CDR3, as DNA: TGTGCCAGCAGCCCGGACAGAAACTCCTACGAGCAGTACTTC. As protein: CASSPDRNSYEQYF.

CDR3 bases: TGTGCCAGCAGGGGCGATGAAAAACTGTTTTTT. Protein: CASRGDEKLFF. The chain recombines TRBV28 with TRBJ1-4; D is ambiguous. Trimming took off 6 bases at V and 6 bases at J, with 5 bases between the two ends. The CDR3 loop spans 11 amino acids. The V gene's germline CDR1 is MDHEN and CDR2 SYDVKM.

This rearrangement joins TRBV30 to TRBJ1-6; D may be TRBD1 (6 bases). Germline-derived CDR1 and CDR2 are GTSNPN and SVGIG (reference sequence). The CDR3 covers 15 residues. V lost 1 base and J lost 4, with 11 bases in between. CDR3 sequence: CAWSGRTAYNSPLHF. CDR3 nucleotide sequence: TGTGCCTGGAGTGGTCGGACAGCTTATAATTCACCCCTCCACTTT.

V gene TRBV28 combines with J gene TRBJ2-3; maybe TRBD1 (5 bases). The CDR3 has 14 residues. The germline V gene encodes CDR1 MDHEN and CDR2 SYDVKM. V was trimmed by 6 bases and J by 6 bases, leaving 16 bases between them. The CDR3 reads CASRPPGALDTQYF. The CDR3 nucleotides read TGTGCCAGCAGGCCGCCTGGGGCTTTGGATACGCAGTATTTT.

In this sample, this clone turned up many times. The chain carries TRBV7-9 and TRBJ2-3; D is unresolved. Per germline, CDR1 SEHNR and CDR2 FQNEAQ (reference sequence). The CDR3 is made up of 14 amino acids. Trimming shortened V by 5 bases and J by 4 bases, and 13 bases separated the two germline ends. Here the CDR3 DNA reads TGTGCCAGCAGCCGACCTCCAGGTTCAGATACGCAGTATTTT. Its translation is CASSRPPGSDTQYF. The complete variable domain, with remaining parts taken from reference TRBV7-9 and TRBJ2-3, reads DTGVSQNPRHKITKRGQNVTFRCDPISEHNRLYWYRQTLGQGPEFLTYFQNEAQLEKSRLLSDRFSAERPKGSFSTLEIQRTEQGDSAMYLCASSRPPGSDTQYFGPGTRLTVL.

The chain links TRBV10-3 to TRBJ1-2; TRBD1 might be the D (5 bases). CDR1 and CDR2 (germline): ENHRY, SYGVKD. The CDR3 covers 13 residues. V dropped 3 bases and J dropped 5 bases, with 10 bases sitting between them. CDR3 in DNA: TGTGCCATCAGTGATCAGGGAGCATATGGCTACACCTTC. It encodes CAISDQGAYGYTF.

This clone has a single count. The chain recombines TRBV23-1 with TRBJ1-2, with a weak D call TRBD1 (5 bases). TRBV23-1 is an ORF; its function is uncertain. The CDR3 is 16 residues long. Trimming removed 2 bases at V and 3 bases at J, with 16 bases between. CDR3 loop: CASSQISQGRHYGYTF. DNA for the CDR3: TGCGCCAGCAGTCAAATCTCGCAGGGCCGTCACTATGGCTACACCTTC.

This chain joins TRBV10-3 and TRBJ2-3; D may be TRBD1 or TRBD2 (5 bases each). This CDR3 is built from 13 residues. V gave up 10 bases and J gave up 1 base, with 12 bases separating them. The germline gives CDR1 ENHRY, CDR2 SYGVKD. The CDR3 bases are TGTGCCACCCGGGACGGTCGCACAGATACGCAGTATTTT. Translating it yields CATRDGRTDTQYF.

The rearrangement links TRBV28 to TRBJ2-7, with 10 bases aligning to TRBD2. Germline-derived CDR1 and CDR2 are MDHEN and SYDVKM. J was trimmed by 4 bases and V by 6 bases; bases with no gene match: 12. This CDR3 is built from 16 residues. CDR3 DNA sequence: TGTGCCAGCAGGCCGGGTTCTAGCGGGAGAAGGTACGAGCAGTACTTC. This gives the protein CASRPGSSGRRYEQYF.

This chain uses TRBV2 with TRBJ2-7, with 12 bases aligning to TRBD2. Looked up from germline, CDR1 is SNHLY and CDR2 is FYNNEI. The CDR3 contains 15 residues. The V gene end was trimmed by 6 bases and the J gene end by 1 base; junction bases not matched to a gene: 4. The CDR3 protein is CASSKLAGGSYEQYF. Written as DNA, the CDR3 is TGTGCCAGCAGCAAGCTAGCGGGGGGGTCCTACGAGCAGTACTTC.

V gene TRBV28 combines with J gene TRBJ2-1, with 10 bases lining up with TRBD2. CDR3 length equals 15 residues. Germline CDR1 and CDR2: MDHEN and SYDVKM. V shed 8 bases and J 5 bases; nucleotides not matched to a gene: 9. DNA for the CDR3: TGTGCCAGCTCATCCCGGCTAGCGGGGGACAATGAGCAGTTCTTC. This sequence encodes CASSSRLAGDNEQFF.

This sequence joins TRBV9 and TRBJ1-3, with 9 bases aligning to TRBD1. Germline V CDR1 and CDR2: SGDLS, YYNGEE. The V segment lost 0 bases and the J segment 4 bases; nucleotides outside the gene matches: 8. The CDR3 length is 17 residues. The DNA for the CDR3 is TGTGCCAGCAGCGTAGCCGTACAGGGGGCGGTAGGAAACACCATATATTTT. It is translated as CASSVAVQGAVGNTIYF.

The V gene is TRBV7-9, the J gene TRBJ2-1, with 16 bases lining up with TRBD2. The ends lost 5 bases at V and 11 bases at J; junction bases unmatched: 9. This CDR3 spans 16 amino acids. Germline V gene lookup returns CDR1 SEHNR and CDR2 FQNEAQ (reference sequence). CDR3: CASSPGTSGRADQQFF. The CDR3 DNA follows: TGTGCCAGCAGCCCTGGGACTAGCGGGAGGGCCGATCAGCAGTTCTTC. The full variable domain, its missing parts supplied by reference TRBV7-9 and TRBJ2-1, is DTGVSQNPRHKITKRGQNVTFRCDPISEHNRLYWYRQTLGQGPEFLTYFQNEAQLEKSRLLSDRFSAERPKGSFSTLEIQRTEQGDSAMYLCASSPGTSGRADQQFFGPGTRLTVL.

The CDR3 bases are TGTGCCAGCAGGCTTAGGGGCCATAATTCACCCCTCCACTTT. This sequence encodes CASRLRGHNSPLHF. The chain joins TRBV5-7 to TRBJ1-6; weak D call: TRBD1 (5 bases). TRBV5-7 is an open reading frame whose function is uncertain. Between the trimmed V and J ends, which lost 5 bases and 5 bases, there was a span of 11 bases. There are 14 residues in the CDR3.